Shown below are 10 T cell receptor beta chains from a single sample sequenced in a study of CD8 T cells in ankylosing spondylitis. Each CDR3 protein is one row after TCRdb ran MiXCR on the 5' RACE reads. The sample records under 55,000 distinct CDR3 sequences, about 7.8% being singletons. The sequencing input was blood, either unsorted or a sorted T cell fraction (not recorded which). These receptors were collected from a female donor with ankylosing spondylitis or in good health (not recorded which).

This clonotype came up a few times. The J gene is TRBJ2-7, the V gene TRBV7-9, with D unresolved. CDR1 is SEHNR and CDR2 is FQNEAQ in the germline V gene (reference sequence). The CDR3 is 13 amino acids. The V end lost 10 bases, the J end lost 3 bases, and 16 bases lay between the germline ends. CDR3 sequence reads: CAMSFGPFYEQYV. As DNA, the CDR3 is TGTGCCATGAGCTTCGGGCCATTCTACGAGCAGTACGTC.

This clonotype appeared many times. This chain uses TRBV20-1 with TRBJ1-3; TRBD1 agrees at 7 bases. This CDR3 region has 17 residues. The germline CDR1 and CDR2 sequences are DFQATT and SNEGSKA (reference sequence). V was pared by 0 bases and J by 2 bases, with 10 bases of the junction left unmatched. The chain's CDR3 is CSARDYRDSTTGNTIYF. Written as DNA, the CDR3 is TGCAGTGCTAGAGATTACCGGGACAGCACTACTGGAAACACCATATATTTT.

Many counts were recorded for this clonotype. V is TRBV7-8 and J is TRBJ1-5, with TRBD1 identical over 8 bases. Germline V gene sequence: CDR1 SGHVS, CDR2 FQNEAQ. V lost 5 bases, J lost 7 bases, and 7 bases stayed unmatched. The CDR3 consists of 14 residues. This CDR3 is CASSLGQGDQPQHF. CDR3 DNA: TGTGCCAGCAGCCTCGGACAGGGAGACCAGCCCCAGCATTTT.

Many counts were recorded for this clonotype. V gene TRBV6-5 combines with J gene TRBJ1-5; the D gene is possibly TRBD1 (6 bases). V was pared by 6 bases and J by 4 bases, with 10 bases between. The CDR3 loop spans 13 amino acids. The germline V gene has CDR1 MNHEY and CDR2 SVGAGI. The CDR3 nucleotides are TGTGCCAGCAGAGCAGGGGTGAATCAGCCCCAGCATTTT. This codes for CASRAGVNQPQHF.

In regard to this clonotype: Germline is not matched at one junction end, which may reflect a read error. This rearrangement joins TRBV7-3 to TRBJ2-1, with TRBD2 identical over 10 bases. This CDR3 region has 15 residues. Germline CDR1 reads SGHTA; CDR2 reads FQGTGA. CDR3 DNA: TGTGCCAGCAGCTGGAGCGGGGGGGCCCGGAATGAGCAGATCTTC. Translating gives CASSWSGGARNEQIF. Drawing the rest from reference TRBV7-3 and TRBJ2-1, the complete variable domain is GAGVSQTPSNKVTEKGKYVELRCDPISGHTALYWYRQSLGQGPEFLIYFQGTGAADDSGLPNDRFFAVRPEGSVSTLKIQRTERGDSAVYLCASSWSGGARNEQIFGPGTRLTVL.

This clonotype was observed a few times. This sequence joins TRBV7-2 and TRBJ2-5, with a possible D match to TRBD1 (6 bases). The germline CDR1 and CDR2 sequences are SGHTA and FQGNSA. Trimming took 1 base from V and 0 from J, leaving 6 bases between them. CDR3 length equals 14 residues. The CDR3 nucleotides read TGTGCCAGCAGCTTAGGACAGGACCAAGAGACCCAGTACTTC. Translation gives CASSLGQDQETQYF. The whole variable domain, remainder taken from reference TRBV7-2 and TRBJ2-5, is GAGVSQSPSNKVTEKGKDVELRCDPISGHTALYWYRQSLGQGLEFLIYFQGNSAPDKSGLPSDRFSAERTGGSVSTLTIQRTQQEDSAVYLCASSLGQDQETQYFGPGTRLLVL.

Many counts were recorded for this clonotype. The chain recombines TRBV20-1 with TRBJ1-5; a possible D gene is TRBD1 (5 bases). Germline V gives CDR1 DFQATT, CDR2 SNEGSKA (reference sequence). CDR3 size: 13 residues. With 6 bases removed from V and 4 bases from J, the gap between germline ends came to 13 bases. The chain's CDR3 is CSAKGTANQPQHF. The DNA of the CDR3 is TGCAGTGCCAAAGGGACGGCTAATCAGCCCCAGCATTTT.

This clonotype appeared many times. The chain is built from TRBV6-2 or TRBV6-3 and TRBJ1-5, with D possibly TRBD1 on 5 matching bases. The CDR3 extends over 15 amino acids. Trimming removed 8 bases at V and 0 bases at J, with 14 bases between. CDR1 is MNHEY and CDR2 is SVGEGT in the germline V gene. CDR3 in amino acids: CASRPGGYSNQPQHF. The CDR3 DNA reads TGTGCCAGCCGCCCGGGGGGGTATAGCAATCAGCCCCAGCATTTT.

This clonotype was counted many times. The chain combines TRBV29-1 with TRBJ1-1; D unclear. Germline assignment: CDR1 SQVTM and CDR2 ANQGSEA. This CDR3 comprises 11 residues. V was cut by 3 bases and J by 7 bases, with 9 bases left in between. The CDR3 sequence is CSVDSFGEAFF. The CDR3 DNA reads TGCAGCGTTGATTCGTTCGGTGAAGCTTTCTTT.

This clonotype was observed many times. This chain connects TRBV5-1 to TRBJ2-2, with D perhaps matching TRBD1 (5 bases). Per the germline V gene, CDR1 is SGHRS and CDR2 is YFSETQ. The CDR3 is 16 residues long. The ends were cut back, 0 bases at V and 4 bases at J, with 13 bases in the middle. CDR3 region: CASSLESRALTGELFF. The CDR3 DNA reads TGCGCCAGCAGCTTGGAGTCCAGGGCGCTCACCGGGGAGCTGTTTTTT.